This T cell receptor beta chain was found in a study of shared clonotypes between healthy human individuals. Profiled with immunoSEQ multiplex PCR; TCRdb holds only in-frame clones, not every one. The data contain about 820,000 clones, around 93% of them singletons. Positive CCR7 selection of CD45RO-negative cells yielded the naive CD8 cells, and terminally differentiated effector memory CD45RA+ cells were excluded. J gave up 5 bases and V 1 base, and 20 bases lay outside the gene matches. The germline V gene encodes CDR1 SGHNT and CDR2 YYREEE (reference sequence). This CDR3 has 20 amino acids. Sequences were obtained from naive CD8+ T cells sorted from blood. The source is a man between 25 and 39 years old in good health. This chain connects TRBV5-4 to TRBJ2-1; 8 bases are shared with TRBD1. CDR3 protein: CASSLLPRQTRGPEDNEQFF. CDR3 sequence (DNA): TGTGCCAGCAGCTTGCTCCCCCGGCAGACCAGGGGGCCGGAGGACAATGAGCAGTTCTTC.